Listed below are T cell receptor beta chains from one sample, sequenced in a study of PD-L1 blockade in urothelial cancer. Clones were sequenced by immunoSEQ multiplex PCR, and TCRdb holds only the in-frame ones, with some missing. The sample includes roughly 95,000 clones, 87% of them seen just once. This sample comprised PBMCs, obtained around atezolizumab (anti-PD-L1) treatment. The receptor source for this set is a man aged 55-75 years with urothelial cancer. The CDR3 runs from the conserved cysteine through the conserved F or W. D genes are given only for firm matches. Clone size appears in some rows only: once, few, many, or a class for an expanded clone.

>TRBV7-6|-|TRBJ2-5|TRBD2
TGTGCCAGCAGCATCGTAGCGGGGGGGCGGGAGACCCAGTACTTC
CASSIVAGGRETQYF
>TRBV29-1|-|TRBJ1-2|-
TGCAGCGTTGAACGTCTCTATGGCTACACCTTC
CSVERLYGYTF
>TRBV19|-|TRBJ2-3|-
TGTGCCAGTAGTCCCACGGGACTCGCATCTGATACGCAGTATTTT
CASSPTGLASDTQYF
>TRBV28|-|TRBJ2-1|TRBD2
TGTGCCAGCAGTTTAGAGCTAGCGGGAGTAGGTAATGAGCAGTTCTTC
CASSLELAGVGNEQFF
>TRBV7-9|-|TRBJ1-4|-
TGTGCCAGCAGCTCACACATCCGAAGTGAAAAACTGTTTTTT
CASSSHIRSEKLFF
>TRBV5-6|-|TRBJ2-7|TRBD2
TGTGCCAGCAGCTTCCCTAGCGGGAGGCCCTACGAGCAGTACTTC
CASSFPSGRPYEQYF
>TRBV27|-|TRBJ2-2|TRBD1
TGTGCCAGCAGTTCGTTATCCGGGACAGGTATCTGGGGGGAGCTGTTTTTT
CASSSLSGTGIWGELFF
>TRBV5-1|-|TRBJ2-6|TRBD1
TGCGCCAGCAGCTTGGATCGGACAGGGGCTAGCTCTGGGGCCAACGTCCTGACTTTC
CASSLDRTGASSGANVLTF
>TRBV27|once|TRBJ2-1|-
TGTGCCAGCAGTTTATATACCCTGAGCTCCTACAATGAGCAGTTCTTC
CASSLYTLSSYNEQFF
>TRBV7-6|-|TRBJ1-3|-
TGTGCCAGCAGCTCCCCTAGATCTGGAAACACCATATATTTT
CASSSPRSGNTIYF
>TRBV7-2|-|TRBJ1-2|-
TGTGCCAGCAGCCCGCCCGGGACATCCAGGGGCTACACCTTC
CASSPPGTSRGYTF
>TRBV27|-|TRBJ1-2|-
TGTGCCAGCAGTCCGGACGGGATCTATGGCTACACCTTC
CASSPDGIYGYTF
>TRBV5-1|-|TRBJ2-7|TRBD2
TGCGCCAGCAGGTATAAGTCTCCCGGGACTAGCGGGATCTACGAGCAGTACTTC
CASRYKSPGTSGIYEQYF